Below, one T cell receptor beta chain is given with its context. CD8+ and CD4+ T cells from blood underwent TCR beta sequencing, which was carried out in a high-throughput format. Definite or probable Susac syndrome was diagnosed using recently defined diagnostic criteria. Negative isolation yielded CD8+ and CD4+ T cells; FACS enriched TEMRA cells. The data stem from a study of CD8 T cells in Susac syndrome. Study overall: There were Susac syndrome patients who were therapy-naive at blood draw, others on corticosteroids, and others on intravenous immunoglobulin alone.

CDR1 and CDR2 from the germline V gene are MNHEY and SMNVEV (reference sequence). The length of the CDR3 is 15 residues. V was pared by 3 bases and J by 5 bases, with 16 bases between. After extraction with the RNeasy kit, about 0.45 to 1 ug of the RNA was reverse transcribed using random hexamers. Each CDR3 protein is one row after TCRdb ran MiXCR on the immunoSEQ multiplex PCR reads. The data contain around 71,000 distinct CDR3 sequences, 93% of them seen just once; the ten biggest clones take up roughly 0.16%. The sample consisted of CD4+ T cells from PBMCs. The clonotype was recovered from a human donor with Susac syndrome. The V and J genes are TRBV27 and TRBJ1-2, with D tentatively TRBD1 (6 bases). The CDR3, as DNA: TGTGCCAGCAGTTTGTGGACAGTCCTTCTTTATGGCTACACCTTC. Amino acids: CASSLWTVLLYGYTF.